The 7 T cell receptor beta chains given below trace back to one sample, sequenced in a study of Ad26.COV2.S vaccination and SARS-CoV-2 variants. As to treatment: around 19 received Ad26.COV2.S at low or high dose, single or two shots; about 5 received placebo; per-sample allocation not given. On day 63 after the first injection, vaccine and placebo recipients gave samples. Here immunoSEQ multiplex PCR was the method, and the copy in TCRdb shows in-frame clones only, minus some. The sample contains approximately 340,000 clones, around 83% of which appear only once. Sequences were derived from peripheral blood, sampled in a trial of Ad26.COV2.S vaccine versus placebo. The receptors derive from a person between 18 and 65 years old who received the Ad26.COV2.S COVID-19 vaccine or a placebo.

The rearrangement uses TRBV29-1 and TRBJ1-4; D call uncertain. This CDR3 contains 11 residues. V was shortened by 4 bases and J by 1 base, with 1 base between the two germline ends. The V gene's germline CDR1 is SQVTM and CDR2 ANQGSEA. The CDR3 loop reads CSVVTNEKLFF. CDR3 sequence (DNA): TGCAGCGTTGTAACTAATGAAAAACTGTTTTTT.

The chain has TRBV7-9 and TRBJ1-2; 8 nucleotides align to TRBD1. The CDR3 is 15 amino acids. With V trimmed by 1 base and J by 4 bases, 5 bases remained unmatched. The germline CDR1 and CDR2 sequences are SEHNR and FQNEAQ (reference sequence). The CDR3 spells CASSLGPGQGYGYTF. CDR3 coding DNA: TGTGCCAGCAGCTTAGGCCCCGGACAGGGCTATGGCTACACCTTC.

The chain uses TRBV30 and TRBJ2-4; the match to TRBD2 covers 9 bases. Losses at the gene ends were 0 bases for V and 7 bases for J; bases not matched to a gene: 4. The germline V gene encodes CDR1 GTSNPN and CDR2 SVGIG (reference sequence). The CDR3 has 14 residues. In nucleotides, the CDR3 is TGTGCCTGGAGTGTGAGCGGGAGGTGGAACATTCAGTACTTC. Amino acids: CAWSVSGRWNIQYF.

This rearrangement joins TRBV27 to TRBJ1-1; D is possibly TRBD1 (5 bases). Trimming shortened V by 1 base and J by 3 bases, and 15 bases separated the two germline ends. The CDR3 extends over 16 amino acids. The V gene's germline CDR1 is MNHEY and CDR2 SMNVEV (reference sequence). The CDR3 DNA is TGTGCCAGCAGTTTATTACCCGGGACCGGCTACACTGAAGCTTTCTTT. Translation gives CASSLLPGTGYTEAFF.

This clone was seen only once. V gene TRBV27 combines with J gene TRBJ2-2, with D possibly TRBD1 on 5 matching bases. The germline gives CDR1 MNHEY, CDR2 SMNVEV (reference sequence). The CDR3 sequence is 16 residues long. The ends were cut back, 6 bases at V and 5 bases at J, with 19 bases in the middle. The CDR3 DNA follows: TGTGCCAGCAGCATAGAGCAGGGTTCACGAACCGGGGAGCTGTTTTTT. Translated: CASSIEQGSRTGELFF.

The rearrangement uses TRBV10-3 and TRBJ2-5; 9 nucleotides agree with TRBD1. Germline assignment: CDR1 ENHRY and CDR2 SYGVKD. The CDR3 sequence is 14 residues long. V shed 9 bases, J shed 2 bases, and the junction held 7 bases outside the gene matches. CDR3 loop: CAIWAGTGQETQYF. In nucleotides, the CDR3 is TGTGCCATTTGGGCAGGGACAGGGCAAGAGACCCAGTACTTC.

CDR3 bases: TGTGCCAGCAGGGGACAGGGGGCGCTGGGCAATCAGCCCCAGCATTTT. Amino acid sequence: CASRGQGALGNQPQHF. J is TRBJ1-5 and V is TRBV2; 12 bases are shared with TRBD1. Germline loops: CDR1 SNHLY, CDR2 FYNNEI. The junction had 5 bases not matched to a gene; V was cut back by 6 bases and J by 2 bases. The CDR3 extends over 16 amino acids.